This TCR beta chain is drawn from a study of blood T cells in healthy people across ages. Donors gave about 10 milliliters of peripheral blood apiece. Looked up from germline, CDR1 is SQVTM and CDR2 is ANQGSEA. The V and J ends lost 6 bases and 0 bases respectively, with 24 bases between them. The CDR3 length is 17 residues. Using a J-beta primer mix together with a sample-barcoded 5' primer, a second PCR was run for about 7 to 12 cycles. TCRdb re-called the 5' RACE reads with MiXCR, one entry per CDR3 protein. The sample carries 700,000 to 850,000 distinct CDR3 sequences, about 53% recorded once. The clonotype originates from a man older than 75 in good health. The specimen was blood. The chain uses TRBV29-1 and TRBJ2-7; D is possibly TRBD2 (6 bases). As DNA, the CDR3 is TGCAGCGTGCAAGGGTTGGGAGGCGGGCGCAACTCCTACGAGCAGTACTTC. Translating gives CSVQGLGGGRNSYEQYF.